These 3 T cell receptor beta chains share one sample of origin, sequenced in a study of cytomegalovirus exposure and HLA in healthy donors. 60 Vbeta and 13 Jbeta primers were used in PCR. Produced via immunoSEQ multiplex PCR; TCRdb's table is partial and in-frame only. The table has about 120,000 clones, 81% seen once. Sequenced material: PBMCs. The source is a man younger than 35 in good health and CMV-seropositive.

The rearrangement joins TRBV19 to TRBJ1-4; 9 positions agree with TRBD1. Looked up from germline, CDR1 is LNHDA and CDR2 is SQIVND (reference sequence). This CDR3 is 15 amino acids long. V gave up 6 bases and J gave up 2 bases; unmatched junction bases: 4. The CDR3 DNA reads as TGTGCCAGTAGCCAACAGGGGGCCACTAATGAAAAACTGTTTTTT. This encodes CASSQQGATNEKLFF.

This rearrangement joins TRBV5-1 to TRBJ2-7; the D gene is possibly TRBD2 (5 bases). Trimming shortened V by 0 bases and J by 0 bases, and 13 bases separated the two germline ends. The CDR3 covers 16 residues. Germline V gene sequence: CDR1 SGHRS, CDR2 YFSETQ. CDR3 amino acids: CASSLVPVGSSYEQYF. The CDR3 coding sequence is TGCGCCAGCAGCTTGGTTCCCGTAGGGAGCTCCTACGAGCAGTACTTC.

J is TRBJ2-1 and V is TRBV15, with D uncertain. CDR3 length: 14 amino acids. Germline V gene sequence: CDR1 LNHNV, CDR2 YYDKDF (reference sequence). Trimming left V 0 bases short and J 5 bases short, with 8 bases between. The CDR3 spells CATSRDAVNNEQFF. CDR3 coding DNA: TGTGCCACCAGCAGAGATGCGGTCAACAATGAGCAGTTCTTC.